A selection of T cell receptor beta chains follows, all from one sample in a study of Graves' ophthalmopathy and Graves' hyperthyroidism. TCRdb reprocessed the multiplex PCR reads with MiXCR, giving one entry per CDR3 protein. The data show 1 million to 1.3 million distinct CDR3 sequences, with around a third seen just once and 8.5% to 14% held by the top ten. Sequenced sample: peripheral blood or thyroid tissue (not recorded which). The receptors here all came from an adult man with Graves' hyperthyroidism. CDR3s include the opening cysteine and the closing phenylalanine or tryptophan. D genes are given only for firm matches. Clone size appears in some rows only: once, few, many, or a class for an expanded clone.

abundance,d_gene,v_gene,j_gene,CDR3nt,CDR3aa
few,NA,TRBV2,TRBJ1-2,TGTGCCAGCAGTGCTACGTCAGCTAACTATGGCTACACCTTC,CASSATSANYGYTF
NA,TRBD1,TRBV9,TRBJ1-2,TGTGCCAGCAGCGTTGAAGCAGGGGGCAGGGGCTATGGCTACACCTTC,CASSVEAGGRGYGYTF
NA,NA,TRBV7-8,TRBJ2-5,TGTGCCAGCAGCAACGGACGGGGCTTGATGTTGACCCAGTACTTC,CASSNGRGLMLTQYF
NA,TRBD2,TRBV5-4,TRBJ2-5,TGTGCCAGCTATATACTAGCGGGGGGGCAAGAGACCCAGTACTTC,CASYILAGGQETQYF
many,NA,TRBV7-9,TRBJ1-6,TGTGCCAGCAGCTTACCCGGGAGCCAAAATTCACCCCTCCACTTT,CASSLPGSQNSPLHF
NA,NA,TRBV24-1,TRBJ2-5,TGTGCTAGTCCCGCAAGGTCTGCAGAGACCCAGTACTTC,CASPARSAETQYF
few,NA,TRBV6-5,TRBJ1-2,TGTGCCAGCAGTTACTCATCCAGGGCAGGCTACACCTTC,CASSYSSRAGYTF
NA,NA,TRBV27,TRBJ1-5,TGTGCCAGCAGGCCGGGACACAATCAGCCCCAGCATTTT,CASRPGHNQPQHF
NA,TRBD1,TRBV10-3,TRBJ1-3,TGTGCCATCAGTGCCGCAGGGGGGGTCTCTGGAAACACCATATATTTT,CAISAAGGVSGNTIYF
many,NA,TRBV12-3/TRBV12-4,TRBJ2-7,TGTGCCAGCAAAAGTGGTGAAGGCTACGAGCAGTACTTC,CASKSGEGYEQYF
NA,TRBD2,TRBV7-3,TRBJ2-7,TGTGCCAGCAGCTTGGCCGGGACTACCTCCTACGAGCAGTACTTC,CASSLAGTTSYEQYF
many,NA,TRBV7-2,TRBJ2-6,TGTGCCAGCAGCTTACGGACCTCTGGGGCCAACGTCCTGACTTTC,CASSLRTSGANVLTF
NA,NA,TRBV11-1,TRBJ1-6,TGTGCCAGCAGCTTATTGGATGGACAGCTTAATTCACCCCTCCACTTT,CASSLLDGQLNSPLHF
many,TRBD2,TRBV2,TRBJ2-2,TGTGCCACCAGGACTAGTCGGGACACCGGGGAGCTGTTTTTT,CATRTSRDTGELFF
many,TRBD1,TRBV19,TRBJ2-7,TGTGCCAGTAAGGACAGGGGTGCATACGAGCAGTACTTC,CASKDRGAYEQYF
few,NA,TRBV10-3,TRBJ2-3,TGTGCCATCAGTGCAGGCAGGGGGACTCGCGGATACGGCACAGATACGCAGTATTTT,CAISAGRGTRGYGTDTQYF
few,NA,TRBV11-2,TRBJ2-5,TGTGCCAGCAGCTTTTTTTTGGGGACCCAAGAGACCCAGTACTTC,CASSFFLGTQETQYF
NA,NA,TRBV29-1,TRBJ1-4,TGCAGCGTCTCAGTAGGCCTAACGAGGGAAAAACTGTTTTTT,CSVSVGLTREKLFF
NA,TRBD1,TRBV20-1,TRBJ1-2,TGCAGTGCTAGATCTAGCGGGACAGGGACCTATGGCTACACCTTC,CSARSSGTGTYGYTF
many,NA,TRBV5-1,TRBJ2-7,TGCGCCAGCAGCTTGGCCGGCAGGGTTTCGAACGAGCAGTACTTC,CASSLAGRVSNEQYF
NA,NA,TRBV7-3,TRBJ2-3,TGTGCCAGCAGCGGGGCAGACAGCACAGATACGCAGTATTTT,CASSGADSTDTQYF
many,NA,TRBV5-6,TRBJ2-5,TGTGCCAGCAGCACCCCGCAGGGCGTGGAGACCCAGTACTTC,CASSTPQGVETQYF
few,NA,TRBV5-5,TRBJ2-7,TGTGCCAGCAGAATTAACGGGGCCAGAACCTACGAGCAGTACTTC,CASRINGARTYEQYF